This TCR beta chain was retrieved from a study of blood T cell repertoires in COVID-19. Per the authors' pipeline: Amplified reference gene primers provided the basis for estimating nucleated cell counts. Repertoires were generated with immunoSEQ multiplex PCR, while TCRdb's copy carries only in-frame clones and drops some. V and J calls and clone size are copied from that table; D and trimming were computed from the DNA. The table has nearly 30,000 clones, approximately 80% seen once. The clonotype was recovered from a woman between 70 and 85 years old with acute or convalescent COVID-19. Sequenced: peripheral blood.

In DNA, the CDR3 is TGTGCCAGCAGTTCGCCAGGACTAGCGGGAGGCTGGTCGCCAGAGACCCAGTACTTC. This encodes CASSSPGLAGGWSPETQYF. The V and J genes are TRBV28 and TRBJ2-5; 14 bases align to TRBD2. V was pared by 4 bases and J by 4 bases, with 14 bases of the junction left unmatched. This CDR3 comprises 19 residues. The germline CDR1 and CDR2 sequences are MDHEN and SYDVKM. The whole variable domain, filled in from reference TRBV28 and TRBJ2-5, reads DVKVTQSSRYLVKRTGEKVFLECVQDMDHENMFWYRQDPGLGLRLIYFSYDVKMKEKGDIPEGYSVSREKKERFSLILESASTNQTSMYLCASSSPGLAGGWSPETQYFGPGTRLLVL.